The 15 T cell receptor beta chains given below trace back to one sample, sequenced in a study of blood T cell repertoires in COVID-19 (dated by TCRdb to 2020 to 2022). Library construction relied on the immunoSEQ multiplex PCR assay. TCRdb stores this immuneACCESS table with in-frame sequences only. Part of the clones is absent; in the studies checked, under half of the shortfall reflects unresolved V genes, and no reason is known for the rest. A total of 100,000 or so clones appear in this sample, over 80% of them only once. 13% of the sample is in the top ten clones. Sequenced material: peripheral blood. These receptors were obtained from a man over 45 with active or convalescent COVID-19.

The gene calls are TRBV7-2 and TRBJ2-1; 10 positions agree with TRBD2. J lost 7 bases, V lost 3 bases, and 6 bases had no gene match. The CDR3 sequence is 15 residues long. CDR1 and CDR2 (germline): SGHTA, FQGNSA. The CDR3 DNA sequence: TGTGCCAGCAGCTTGGTAGCGGGAGGTGATAATGAGCAGTTCTTC. The encoded protein is CASSLVAGGDNEQFF.

DNA for the CDR3: TGTGCCAGCAGCTCAAGACTAGCGGGGGACACAGATACGCAGTATTTT. This sequence encodes CASSSRLAGDTDTQYF. This chain connects TRBV7-8 to TRBJ2-3, with 12 bases fitting TRBD2. V lost 4 bases and J lost 2; bases outside the gene matches: 4. Germline CDR1 is SGHVS and CDR2 is FQNEAQ. This CDR3 spans 16 amino acids.

The CDR3 loop is CARTDRLDTGELFF. The CDR3 DNA reads as TGTGCCAGGACCGACAGGTTGGACACCGGGGAGCTGTTTTTT. The chain uses TRBV21-1 and TRBJ2-2; the listed D gene, TRBD1, was not tested against the DNA. TRBV21-1 represents a pseudogene. This CDR3 region has 14 residues.

This chain links TRBV2 with TRBJ2-7; the match to TRBD2 covers 9 bases. CDR3 length: 14 residues. Germline-derived CDR1 and CDR2 are SNHLY and FYNNEI. V lost 3 bases to trimming and J lost 4 bases; unmatched junction nucleotides: 4. In DNA form, the CDR3 reads TGTGCCAGCAGTGATGGTAGCGGGAGTTACGAGCAGTACTTC. It is translated as CASSDGSGSYEQYF.

This clone was seen once. The gene calls are TRBV2 and TRBJ1-5, with TRBD1 matching over 9 bases. The CDR3 spans 15 residues. V was clipped by 8 bases and J by 6 bases; unmatched bases: 11. Germline V lookup: CDR1 SNHLY, CDR2 FYNNEI. CDR3: CASVAGTGRSQPQHF. As DNA, the CDR3 is TGTGCCAGCGTTGCCGGGACAGGGAGAAGTCAGCCCCAGCATTTT.

This clone has a single count. The rearrangement joins TRBV7-8 to TRBJ2-1; a possible D gene is TRBD2 (6 bases). V was cut by 0 bases and J by 7 bases, with 10 bases left in between. CDR1 is SGHVS and CDR2 is FQNEAQ in the germline V gene. The CDR3 contains 14 residues. CDR3 sequence (DNA): TGTGCCAGCAGCTTAGCGGAGGGCCGGAATGAGCAGTTCTTC. Its protein is CASSLAEGRNEQFF.

This chain connects TRBV7-2 to TRBJ1-1, with 11 positions matching TRBD1. CDR1 and CDR2 from the germline V gene are SGHTA and FQGNSA. The CDR3 consists of 16 residues. V gave up 5 bases and J gave up 5 bases; unmatched junction bases: 10. CDR3 DNA: TGTGCCAGCAGCCCCCGGACAGGGGGCATTGCGACTGAAGCTTTCTTT. It specifies CASSPRTGGIATEAFF.

The chain employs TRBV24-1 and TRBJ2-3; 10 bases are a match to TRBD1. The CDR3 sequence is 19 residues long. Germline trimming cut 0 bases from V and 0 bases from J; bases unmatched to any gene: 8. Germline V CDR1 and CDR2: KGHDR, SFDVKD. The CDR3 here is CATSDLSGTGVRSTDTQYF. CDR3 DNA: TGTGCCACCAGTGATTTGTCCGGGACAGGGGTTCGTAGCACAGATACGCAGTATTTT.

The rearrangement uses TRBV24-1 and TRBJ2-5; TRBD2 aligns across 8 bases. The germline CDR1 and CDR2 sequences are KGHDR and SFDVKD. The J segment lost 4 bases and the V segment lost 1 base, leaving 4 bases of the junction unmatched. The CDR3 runs to 15 residues. The CDR3 bases are TGTGCCACCAGTGATTTTGGCCTAGCGGGAGAGACCCAGTACTTC. Encoded protein: CATSDFGLAGETQYF.

For the CDR3, the DNA is TGTGCCAGCAGGGCAGGCAGGGGAATGGCGGAGACCCAGTACTTC. It encodes CASRAGRGMAETQYF. The J gene is TRBJ2-5, the V gene TRBV27; D might be TRBD1 (6 bases). CDR3 size: 15 residues. Between the trimmed V and J ends, which lost 6 bases and 5 bases, there was a span of 19 bases. Germline CDR1 reads MNHEY; CDR2 reads SMNVEV (reference sequence).

This clone has a single count. The J gene is TRBJ1-2, the V gene TRBV15, with D tentatively TRBD1 (5 bases). The CDR3 extends over 15 amino acids. V dropped 3 bases and J dropped 3 bases, with 14 bases sitting between them. Germline values: CDR1 LNHNV, CDR2 YYDKDF (reference sequence). In DNA, the CDR3 is TGTGCCACCAGCAGTACCGTGACAGAGTACTATGGCTACACCTTC. Residues: CATSSTVTEYYGYTF.

The chain combines TRBV19 with TRBJ1-1; D remains unclear. Germline V lookup: CDR1 LNHDA, CDR2 SQIVND (reference sequence). Trimming removed 8 bases from V and 1 base from J, with 11 bases in between. This CDR3 is 13 amino acids long. The CDR3 spells CASADGRNTEAFF. The CDR3 coding sequence is TGTGCCAGTGCAGATGGGAGGAACACTGAAGCTTTCTTT.

The gene calls are TRBV5-4 and TRBJ2-7, with 7 bases aligning to TRBD1. The CDR3 is made up of 15 amino acids. The J segment lost 0 bases and the V segment lost 3 bases, leaving 6 bases of the junction unmatched. CDR1 SGHNT and CDR2 YYREEE come from the germline V gene (reference sequence). CDR3 protein: CASSSPRDSSYEQYF. CDR3 coding DNA: TGTGCCAGCAGCTCTCCTAGGGACAGCTCCTACGAGCAGTACTTC.

This sequence joins TRBV27 and TRBJ1-5; D is possibly TRBD1 (5 bases). The germline V gene encodes CDR1 MNHEY and CDR2 SMNVEV (reference sequence). V was cut by 6 bases and J by 0 bases, with 12 bases left in between. The CDR3 sequence is 15 residues long. The CDR3 sequence is CASRLRGDSNQPQHF. For the CDR3, the DNA is TGTGCCAGCAGGCTTAGGGGTGATAGCAATCAGCCCCAGCATTTT.

The chain joins TRBV30 to TRBJ2-3; tentative D call: TRBD2 (6 bases). Germline V gene lookup returns CDR1 GTSNPN and CDR2 SVGIG (reference sequence). V gave up 3 bases and J gave up 4 bases, with 14 bases separating them. The CDR3 is made up of 14 amino acids. The CDR3 DNA follows: TGTGCCTGGAGACCGGGACTTCAGGCAGATACGCAGTATTTT. It translates to CAWRPGLQADTQYF.